The rows below give T cell receptor beta chains drawn from one sample of a study of T cells after yellow fever vaccination. MiXCR, run by TCRdb on the 5' RACE reads, gives a single entry per CDR3 protein. The profile shows 360,000 or so distinct CDR3 sequences, 11% of them singletons. Here the sequenced sample was PBMCs, taken on the day of the first yellow fever vaccination. The receptors here all came from a man aged 18 to 29 who received the YFV17D yellow fever vaccine. The CDR3 runs from the conserved cysteine through the conserved F or W. A D gene is named only where the DNA matches it firmly. Clone size is stated in some rows and not others, as once, few, many or a class when expanded.

TRBJ2-5 | TRBV9 | NA | NA | TGTGCCAGCAGCCCCCGGGGCGGGGGCCTGGAGGAGACCCAGTACTTC | CASSPRGGGLEETQYF
TRBJ1-5 | TRBV12-3/TRBV12-4 | NA | NA | TGTGCCAGCTCCCTGTCCGCCACGGGTTCGGGGGGGATCAATCAGCCCCAGCATTTT | CASSLSATGSGGINQPQHF
TRBJ2-5 | TRBV11-2 | NA | NA | TGTGCCAGCAGCCCACTCCATGTGGTGGAGACCCAGTACTTC | CASSPLHVVETQYF
TRBJ2-3 | TRBV15 | TRBD1 | few | TGTGCCACCAGCAGAGGGGGGACAGAACACACAGATACGCAGTATTTT | CATSRGGTEHTDTQYF
TRBJ2-1 | TRBV6-5 | NA | few | TGTGCCAGCGGTTCTGCGTCTAGCTCCTACAATGAGCAGTTCTTC | CASGSASSSYNEQFF
TRBJ2-3 | TRBV7-9 | TRBD1 | NA | TGTGCCAGCAGCTTCGGGACAGGGGGCGCAGATACGCAGTATTTT | CASSFGTGGADTQYF
TRBJ1-1 | TRBV20-1 | TRBD1 | few | TGCAGTGCTAGAGATTCCGGACAGGGAGGGCAAGCTTTCTTT | CSARDSGQGGQAFF
TRBJ1-2 | TRBV5-1 | TRBD1 | NA | TGCGCCAGCAGACCTACGGGACAGGGGGCCGGTGGCTACACCTTC | CASRPTGQGAGGYTF
TRBJ1-2 | TRBV19 | NA | NA | TGTGCCAGTAGTATAGAAGCAGGGAACTATGGCTACACCTTC | CASSIEAGNYGYTF
TRBJ1-5 | TRBV6-1 | NA | NA | TGTGCCAGCAGCGGCCGGGACACCGATAGCAATCAGCCCCAGCATTTT | CASSGRDTDSNQPQHF
TRBJ1-2 | TRBV29-1 | NA | NA | TGCAGCGTTGATCGCACCTTCTATGGCTACACCTTC | CSVDRTFYGYTF
TRBJ2-7 | TRBV18 | NA | many | TGTGCCAGCTCACCACCTTACACCTCCTACGAGCAGTACTTC | CASSPPYTSYEQYF
TRBJ1-2 | TRBV18 | TRBD1 | few | TGTGCCAGCTCACCCGGACAGGGATCGGATGGCTACACCTTC | CASSPGQGSDGYTF
TRBJ1-6 | TRBV6-2/TRBV6-3 | NA | NA | TGTGCCAGCAGTTACAAGGGCCTGGATTTGTATGCACCCCTCCACTTT | CASSYKGLDLYAPLHF
TRBJ1-1 | TRBV6-5 | NA | once | TGTGCCAGCAGTTGGACGAACCAGAACACTGAAGCTTTCTTT | CASSWTNQNTEAFF
TRBJ1-2 | TRBV7-2 | TRBD1 | few | TGTGCCAGCACCCCTGTAGGACAGGGAGGAGATGGCTACACCTTC | CASTPVGQGGDGYTF
TRBJ1-2 | TRBV29-1 | NA | NA | TGCAGCGTTGAAAGGCAGGAAAGCTATGGCTACACCTTC | CSVERQESYGYTF
TRBJ2-1 | TRBV10-3 | TRBD2 | NA | TGTGCCATCGGAGGAACTAGCGGGGGCTACAATGAGCAGTTCTTC | CAIGGTSGGYNEQFF